This TCR beta chain was identified in a study of blood T cells in healthy people across ages. Study conclusions and caveats: Comparison with aged donors showed that long-lived donors had more naive CD4+ cells and higher diversity.

For the second PCR, which ran for about 6 to 11 cycles, a sample-barcoded 5' primer and a J-beta primer mix were used. Using its own MiXCR run on the 5' RACE reads, TCRdb lists one record per CDR3 protein. The sample consists of 650,000 to 950,000 distinct CDR3 sequences, 40% to 50% of them appearing once. Each sample gave at least 6.5 million isolated PBMCs. As regards this clonotype: What it recognizes is unknown.

Trimming left V 2 bases short and J 5 bases short, with 14 bases between. CDR3 length equals 15 residues. CDR1 is SGHKS, CDR2 YYEKEE, per germline (reference sequence). Input material: blood. The V call is TRBV5-5, the J call TRBJ2-1, with D perhaps assigned TRBD1 or TRBD2 (5 bases each). The receptor comes from a man between 60 and 70 years old in good health. The CDR3 DNA follows: TGTGCCAGCAGCTTTGTTGGATGGGGGAACAATGAGCAGTTCTTC. Translating gives CASSFVGWGNNEQFF.